The rows below give T cell receptor beta chains drawn from one sample of a study of T cell repertoires in cytomegalovirus infection. MiXCR was run by TCRdb on the reads, yielding one entry per CDR3 protein. The table includes about 130,000 distinct CDR3 sequences, roughly 9% detected once. The sample was PBMCs. The source is a human donor in good health (CMV status not recorded). Some clones in this sample may be carry-over from other donors' samples. CDR3s include the opening cysteine and the closing phenylalanine or tryptophan. A D gene is named only where the DNA matches it firmly. A clone size is listed for some rows: how often the clone was seen (once, few, many), or a class if it is expanded.

CDR3: CASSLVAGAGDTQYF
DNA: TGTGCCAGCAGCTTAGTAGCGGGGGCAGGAGATACGCAGTATTTT
V: TRBV7-2
size: many
J: TRBJ2-3
D: TRBD2

CDR3: CASRKDSQNIQYF
DNA: TGTGCCAGCAGGAAAGACAGCCAAAACATTCAGTACTTC
V: TRBV2
size: many
J: TRBJ2-4
D: .

CDR3: CASSVGLALYNEQFF
DNA: TGTGCCAGCAGCGTAGGACTAGCGCTTTACAATGAGCAGTTCTTC
V: TRBV7-9
size: many
J: TRBJ2-1
D: TRBD2

CDR3: CASRPRGAIDTQYF
DNA: TGTGCCAGCAGACCACGGGGGGCTATAGATACGCAGTATTTT
V: TRBV28
size: many
J: TRBJ2-3
D: .

CDR3: CASSIADRSSYEQYF
DNA: TGTGCCAGTAGTATAGCGGACCGGAGCTCCTACGAGCAGTACTTC
V: TRBV19
size: many
J: TRBJ2-7
D: .

CDR3: CASRSGTFYGYTF
DNA: TGTGCCAGCAGATCTGGGACTTTCTATGGCTACACCTTC
V: TRBV11-2
size: many
J: TRBJ1-2
D: .

CDR3: CATRGAGSYNEQFF
DNA: TGTGCCACCCGGGGGGCAGGCTCCTACAATGAGCAGTTCTTC
V: TRBV6-1
size: few
J: TRBJ2-1
D: .

CDR3: CASSEALRTANTGELFF
DNA: TGTGCCAGCAGTGAAGCGCTGAGGACAGCGAACACCGGGGAGCTGTTTTTT
V: TRBV2
size: .
J: TRBJ2-2
D: .

CDR3: CASSSQPAGVGETQYF
DNA: TGTGCCAGCAGCTCGCAGCCAGCGGGGGTTGGTGAGACCCAGTACTTC
V: TRBV7-2
size: many
J: TRBJ2-5
D: TRBD2

CDR3: CASRSGTGAGYTF
DNA: TGTGCCAGCAGGTCCGGGACAGGGGCTGGCTACACCTTC
V: TRBV28
size: many
J: TRBJ1-2
D: TRBD1

CDR3: CASSLTSRYGYTF
DNA: TGTGCCAGCAGCTTGACCTCGCGCTATGGCTACACCTTC
V: TRBV5-4
size: many
J: TRBJ1-2
D: .

CDR3: CASSQDIRPETQYF
DNA: TGTGCCAGCAGCCAAGATATTCGGCCAGAGACCCAGTACTTC
V: TRBV3-1
size: .
J: TRBJ2-5
D: .

CDR3: CASSPQGVPEAFF
DNA: TGCGCCAGCAGCCCCCAGGGGGTCCCTGAAGCTTTCTTT
V: TRBV5-1
size: .
J: TRBJ1-1
D: TRBD1

CDR3: CASSSSINQPQHF
DNA: TGTGCCAGCAGCTCTTCCATTAATCAGCCCCAGCATTTT
V: TRBV5-4
size: many
J: TRBJ1-5
D: .

CDR3: CASSEGTFNTEAFF
DNA: TGTGCCAGCAGTGAGGGTACATTTAACACTGAAGCTTTCTTT
V: TRBV2
size: many
J: TRBJ1-1
D: .

CDR3: CASSLNAGSSYNEQFF
DNA: TGTGCCAGCAGCTTAAACGCGGGGAGCTCCTACAATGAGCAGTTCTTC
V: TRBV7-2
size: many
J: TRBJ2-1
D: .

CDR3: CASSIAALANTGELFF
DNA: TGTGCCAGTAGTATAGCCGCGCTGGCGAACACCGGGGAGCTGTTTTTT
V: TRBV19
size: many
J: TRBJ2-2
D: .

CDR3: CSVRVGGANTGELFF
DNA: TGCAGCGTCCGGGTAGGAGGGGCGAACACCGGGGAGCTGTTTTTT
V: TRBV29-1
size: few
J: TRBJ2-2
D: .

CDR3: CASSQEGNSPLHF
DNA: TGTGCCAGCAGCCAAGAGGGTAATTCACCCCTCCACTTT
V: TRBV14
size: many
J: TRBJ1-6
D: .

CDR3: CASSTRDRGDMEAFF
DNA: TGTGCCAGCAGCACCCGGGACAGGGGTGATATGGAAGCTTTCTTT
V: TRBV9
size: .
J: TRBJ1-1
D: TRBD1

CDR3: CASSSAAENTGELFF
DNA: TGTGCCAGCAGTTCTGCAGCTGAGAACACCGGGGAGCTGTTTTTT
V: TRBV6-6
size: many
J: TRBJ2-2
D: .

CDR3: CASTMREGYEQYF
DNA: TGCGCCAGCACCATGAGAGAGGGCTACGAGCAGTACTTC
V: TRBV5-1
size: .
J: TRBJ2-7
D: .

CDR3: CTSGTGSTDTQYF
DNA: TGTACAAGCGGGACAGGGAGCACAGATACGCAGTATTTT
V: TRBV11-2
size: .
J: TRBJ2-3
D: TRBD1

CDR3: CASSFKVEGTDTQYF
DNA: TGTGCCAGCAGCTTCAAAGTAGAGGGGACAGATACGCAGTATTTT
V: TRBV11-2
size: many
J: TRBJ2-3
D: .

CDR3: CASSVGPAGQRNSPLHF
DNA: TGCGCCAGCAGCGTCGGCCCCGCGGGACAGAGAAATTCACCCCTCCACTTT
V: TRBV5-1
size: few
J: TRBJ1-6
D: TRBD1

CDR3: CASSLARADGELFF
DNA: TGTGCCAGCAGCTTAGCACGGGCCGACGGGGAGCTGTTTTTT
V: TRBV11-3
size: many
J: TRBJ2-2
D: .

CDR3: CASSLNGRETQYF
DNA: TGTGCCAGCAGCTTAAACGGAAGGGAGACCCAGTACTTC
V: TRBV7-9
size: many
J: TRBJ2-5
D: .

CDR3: CSAWTVAGDTQYF
DNA: TGCAGCGCATGGACAGTGGCCGGGGATACGCAGTATTTT
V: TRBV29-1
size: many
J: TRBJ2-3
D: .

CDR3: CSARDRTVSNQPQHF
DNA: TGCAGTGCTAGAGACCGGACAGTTAGCAATCAGCCCCAGCATTTT
V: TRBV20-1
size: many
J: TRBJ1-5
D: .

CDR3: CASSLVVGGWGETQYF
DNA: TGTGCCAGCAGCTTGGTGGTTGGCGGATGGGGGGAGACCCAGTACTTC
V: TRBV5-4
size: few
J: TRBJ2-5
D: .

CDR3: CASSHDRASSYEQYF
DNA: TGTGCCAGCAGCCACGACAGGGCGTCCTCCTACGAGCAGTACTTC
V: TRBV7-9
size: many
J: TRBJ2-7
D: TRBD1

CDR3: CASRKQGTLGQETQYF
DNA: TGCGCCAGCAGAAAACAGGGCACCCTGGGGCAAGAGACCCAGTACTTC
V: TRBV5-1
size: many
J: TRBJ2-5
D: .

CDR3: CSERSGGADTQYF
DNA: TGCAGCGAAAGAAGCGGGGGGGCAGATACGCAGTATTTT
V: TRBV29-1
size: .
J: TRBJ2-3
D: TRBD2

CDR3: CSATDRTGKLFF
DNA: TGCAGTGCCACCGACAGGACAGGGAAACTGTTTTTT
V: TRBV20-1
size: .
J: TRBJ1-4
D: TRBD1

CDR3: CASSALGGEATHKSDTQYF
DNA: TGTGCCAGCAGCGCCCTAGGGGGGGAGGCTACACACAAGTCCGATACGCAGTATTTT
V: TRBV11-2
size: many
J: TRBJ2-3
D: .

CDR3: CATSDDRVTDTQYF
DNA: TGTGCCACCAGCGACGACAGGGTCACAGATACGCAGTATTTT
V: TRBV15
size: many
J: TRBJ2-3
D: TRBD1

CDR3: CASRDTANQPQHF
DNA: TGTGCCAGCCGGGACACCGCCAATCAGCCCCAGCATTTT
V: TRBV19
size: many
J: TRBJ1-5
D: .

CDR3: CASSWRTGNQPQHF
DNA: TGTGCCAGCAGCTGGCGGACAGGCAATCAGCCCCAGCATTTT
V: TRBV13
size: few
J: TRBJ1-5
D: .

CDR3: CATSVRQLGGEEQFF
DNA: TGTGCCACCAGCGTCCGACAGTTGGGAGGGGAAGAGCAGTTCTTC
V: TRBV15
size: few
J: TRBJ2-1
D: TRBD2

CDR3: CASSSDMSSGANVLTF
DNA: TGCGCCAGCAGCTCGGACATGAGCTCTGGGGCCAACGTCCTGACTTTC
V: TRBV5-1
size: .
J: TRBJ2-6
D: .

CDR3: CASTGRWTEAFF
DNA: TGTGCCAGCACCGGACGGTGGACTGAAGCTTTCTTT
V: TRBV2
size: few
J: TRBJ1-1
D: .

CDR3: CASSLRGYEQYF
DNA: TGTGCCAGCAGTTTACGGGGGTACGAGCAGTACTTC
V: TRBV28
size: many
J: TRBJ2-7
D: .

CDR3: CASSLTNGQPQHF
DNA: TGTGCCAGCAGTTTAACGAACGGACAGCCCCAGCATTTT
V: TRBV7-9
size: many
J: TRBJ1-5
D: .

CDR3: CASSLAPGRPNEQFF
DNA: TGTGCCAGCAGCTTAGCACCCGGGAGACCCAATGAGCAGTTCTTC
V: TRBV7-6
size: many
J: TRBJ2-1
D: .

CDR3: CASIKSGGPNNEQFF
DNA: TGTGCCAGCATAAAAAGCGGGGGGCCCAACAATGAGCAGTTCTTC
V: TRBV12-3/TRBV12-4
size: many
J: TRBJ2-1
D: TRBD2

CDR3: CASSPPGQATYEQYF
DNA: TGTGCCAGCAGCCCTCCGGGACAGGCAACCTACGAGCAGTACTTC
V: TRBV2
size: .
J: TRBJ2-7
D: TRBD1

CDR3: CASSSTPGPGVGYTF
DNA: TGTGCCAGCAGTTCAACGCCGGGACCAGGAGTTGGCTACACCTTC
V: TRBV28
size: many
J: TRBJ1-2
D: .

CDR3: CASSLGSGDYGYTF
DNA: TGTGCCAGCAGCTTAGGGTCGGGGGACTATGGCTACACCTTC
V: TRBV7-2
size: many
J: TRBJ1-2
D: .

CDR3: CATSDSRQGINEQYF
DNA: TGTGCCACCAGTGATTCCCGACAGGGAATCAACGAGCAGTACTTC
V: TRBV24-1
size: .
J: TRBJ2-7
D: TRBD1

CDR3: CASSSSGTPTYNEQFF
DNA: TGTGCCAGCAGCTCGTCCGGGACACCAACCTACAATGAGCAGTTCTTC
V: TRBV7-3
size: .
J: TRBJ2-1
D: .

CDR3: CASSQGPGGETYEQYF
DNA: TGCGCCAGCAGCCAAGGGCCTGGGGGGGAAACCTACGAGCAGTACTTC
V: TRBV4-1
size: many
J: TRBJ2-7
D: TRBD2

CDR3: CASSLDLAGGYEQYF
DNA: TGTGCCAGCAGCTTAGATCTAGCCGGGGGATACGAGCAGTACTTC
V: TRBV11-2
size: many
J: TRBJ2-7
D: .

CDR3: CASSTSTSGGRNTGELFF
DNA: TGTGCCAGTAGTACCTCTACTAGCGGGGGCCGCAACACCGGGGAGCTGTTTTTT
V: TRBV19
size: many
J: TRBJ2-2
D: TRBD2

CDR3: CSAPGTASNQPQHF
DNA: TGCAGTGCTCCCGGGACCGCGAGCAATCAGCCCCAGCATTTT
V: TRBV20-1
size: .
J: TRBJ1-5
D: .

CDR3: CASSLLAGLGTGELFF
DNA: TGCGCCAGCAGCTTGTTGGCAGGCTTAGGCACCGGGGAGCTGTTTTTT
V: TRBV5-1
size: .
J: TRBJ2-2
D: .

CDR3: CASRWGSGVSYNEQFF
DNA: TGTGCCAGTAGATGGGGTAGCGGGGTGTCCTACAATGAGCAGTTCTTC
V: TRBV19
size: many
J: TRBJ2-1
D: TRBD2

CDR3: CASNPYRVDNEQFF
DNA: TGTGCCAGCAACCCATACCGGGTCGACAATGAGCAGTTCTTC
V: TRBV6-2/TRBV6-3
size: many
J: TRBJ2-1
D: .